This T cell receptor beta chain derives from a study of blood T cell repertoires in COVID-19. In germline, CDR1 is LGHNA, CDR2 YNFKEQ. This CDR3 contains 16 residues. Trimming shortened V by 2 bases and J by 2 bases, and 13 bases separated the two germline ends. Only in-frame clones appear in the TCRdb table, and some are missing; sequencing was by immunoSEQ multiplex PCR. The sample lists a few hundred thousand clones; around 86% were seen once. This clone was seen many times. The J gene is TRBJ2-1, the V gene TRBV4-2; the D gene is possibly TRBD2 (6 bases). This TCR was sampled from a woman aged 50 to 65 with COVID-19, enrolled during active disease. Sequencing used peripheral blood. The DNA of the CDR3 is TGTGCCAGCAGCCAAACTCCCGGGAGTGCCTACAATGAGCAGTTCTTC. Protein sequence: CASSQTPGSAYNEQFF.